This T cell receptor (beta chain) derives from a study of vaccination effects on CD4 cells after COVID-19. As for the study in general: Each participant was given two doses of one vaccine (BNT162b2 or mRNA-1273). Specimens were obtained from a couple of convalescent patients 16 days and one week prior to vaccination.

Study-wide points: Spike-reactive clones detected post-vaccine in convalescents consisted mainly of new vaccine-induced clones. Early timepoints after infection were absent, and convalescent patients were few in the study.

Sequencing in the ViraFEST assay came after antigen-specific CD4+ T cells had been expanded with viral peptide pools, which were used to stimulate PBMC. At the end of 9 to 11 days of culture, CD4+ T cells were isolated. The person acquired a PCR-confirmed SARS-CoV-2 infection between March and December 2020. V dropped 7 bases and J dropped 5 bases, with 11 bases sitting between them. The germline V gene encodes CDR1 SEHNR and CDR2 FQNEAQ (reference sequence). The CDR3 runs 12 residues. Profiling relied on immunoSEQ multiplex PCR, and the TCRdb table lists in-frame clones only, not all of them. The table records around 46,000 clones, around 74% of them present only once. A remark on this clone: Its matching antigen is unknown.

This TCR came from a human donor who had a prior SARS-CoV-2 infection. The source material was CD4+ T cells from PBMCs cultured with a peptide pool, sampled before COVID-19 vaccination. The chain joins TRBV7-9 to TRBJ1-2; D is ambiguous. For the CDR3, the DNA is TGTGCCAGCACGTCCCACAGATATGGCTACACCTTC. It encodes CASTSHRYGYTF.